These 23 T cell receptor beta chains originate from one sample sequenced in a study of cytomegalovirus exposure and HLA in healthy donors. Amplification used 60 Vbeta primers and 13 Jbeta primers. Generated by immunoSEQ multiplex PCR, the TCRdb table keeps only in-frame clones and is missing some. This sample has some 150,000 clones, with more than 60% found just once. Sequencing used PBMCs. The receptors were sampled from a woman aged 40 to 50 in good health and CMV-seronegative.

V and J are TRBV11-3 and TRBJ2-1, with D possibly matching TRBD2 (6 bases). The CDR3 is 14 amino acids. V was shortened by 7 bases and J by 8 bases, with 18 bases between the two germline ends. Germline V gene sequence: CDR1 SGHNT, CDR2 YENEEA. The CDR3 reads CASMTGLQPHEQFF. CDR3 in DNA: TGTGCCAGCATGACGGGACTTCAGCCGCATGAGCAGTTCTTC.

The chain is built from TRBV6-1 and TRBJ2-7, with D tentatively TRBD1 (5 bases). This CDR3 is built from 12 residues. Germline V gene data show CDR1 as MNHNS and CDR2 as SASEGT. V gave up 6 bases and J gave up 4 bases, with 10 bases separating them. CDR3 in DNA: TGTGCCAGCAGAGGGGTAGAGTACGAGCAGTACTTC. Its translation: CASRGVEYEQYF.

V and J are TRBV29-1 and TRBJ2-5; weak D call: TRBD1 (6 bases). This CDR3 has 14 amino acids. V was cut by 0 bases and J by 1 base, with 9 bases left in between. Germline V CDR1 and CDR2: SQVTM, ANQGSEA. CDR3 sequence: CSVEDLGGQETQYF. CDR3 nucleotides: TGCAGCGTTGAAGATCTAGGGGGCCAAGAGACCCAGTACTTC.

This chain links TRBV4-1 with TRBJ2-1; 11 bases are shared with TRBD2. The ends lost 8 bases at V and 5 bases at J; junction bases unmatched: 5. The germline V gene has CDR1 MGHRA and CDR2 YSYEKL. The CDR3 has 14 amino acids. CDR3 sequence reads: CASSPGLADNEQFF. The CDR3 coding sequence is TGCGCCAGCTCCCCGGGACTAGCGGACAATGAGCAGTTCTTC.

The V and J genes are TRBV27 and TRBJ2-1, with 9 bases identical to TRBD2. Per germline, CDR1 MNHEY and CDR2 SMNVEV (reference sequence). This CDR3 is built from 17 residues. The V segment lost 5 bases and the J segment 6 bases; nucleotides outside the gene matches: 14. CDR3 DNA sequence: TGTGCCAGCAGTGCCCTAAGGGGTAGCGGGAGTTCCAATGAGCAGTTCTTC. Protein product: CASSALRGSGSSNEQFF.

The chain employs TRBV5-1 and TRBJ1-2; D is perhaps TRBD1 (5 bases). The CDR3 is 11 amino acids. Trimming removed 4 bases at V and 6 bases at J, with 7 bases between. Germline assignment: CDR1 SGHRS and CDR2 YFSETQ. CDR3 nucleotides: TGCGCCAGCAGCCCGGGGGATGGCTACACCTTC. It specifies CASSPGDGYTF.

The CDR3: CAISEGTGDYGYTF. CDR3 DNA sequence: TGTGCCATCAGTGAAGGAACAGGGGACTATGGCTACACCTTC. The V and J genes are TRBV10-3 and TRBJ1-2; the match to TRBD1 covers 7 bases. Germline trimming cut 3 bases from V and 3 bases from J; bases unmatched to any gene: 4. This CDR3 contains 14 residues. Germline V gene sequence: CDR1 ENHRY, CDR2 SYGVKD.

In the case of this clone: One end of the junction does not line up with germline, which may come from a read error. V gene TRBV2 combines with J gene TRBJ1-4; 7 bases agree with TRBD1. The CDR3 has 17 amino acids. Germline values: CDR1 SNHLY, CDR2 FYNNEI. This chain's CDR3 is CASTEQGIDLTNEKLFF. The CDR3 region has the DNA TGTGCCAGCACTGAACAGGGGATTGATCTGACTAATGAAAAACTGTTTTTT.

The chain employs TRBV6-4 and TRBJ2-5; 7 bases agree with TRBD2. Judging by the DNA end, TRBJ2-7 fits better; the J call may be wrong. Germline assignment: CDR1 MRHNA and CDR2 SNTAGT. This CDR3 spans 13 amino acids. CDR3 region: CASSEIAGLEQYF. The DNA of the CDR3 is TGTGCCAGCAGTGAAATAGCGGGTCTCGAGCAGTACTTC.

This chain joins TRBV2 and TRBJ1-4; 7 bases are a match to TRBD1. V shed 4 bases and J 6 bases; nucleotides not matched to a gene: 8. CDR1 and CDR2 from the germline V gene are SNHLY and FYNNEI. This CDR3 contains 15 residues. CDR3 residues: CASSAGPGGYEKLFF. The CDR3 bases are TGTGCCAGCAGTGCCGGGCCAGGGGGGTATGAAAAACTGTTTTTT.

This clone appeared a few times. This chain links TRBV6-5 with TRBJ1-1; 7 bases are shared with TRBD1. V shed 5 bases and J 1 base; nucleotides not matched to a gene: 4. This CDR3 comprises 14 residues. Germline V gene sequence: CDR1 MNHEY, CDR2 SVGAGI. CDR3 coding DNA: TGTGCCAGCAGTCGCCGGACAGGGAACACTGAAGCTTTCTTT. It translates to CASSRRTGNTEAFF.

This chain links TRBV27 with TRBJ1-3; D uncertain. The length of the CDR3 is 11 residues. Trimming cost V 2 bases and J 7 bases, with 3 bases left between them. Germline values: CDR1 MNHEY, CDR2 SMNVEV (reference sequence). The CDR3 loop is CASSLANTIYF. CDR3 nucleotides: TGTGCCAGCAGTTTAGCGAACACCATATATTTT.

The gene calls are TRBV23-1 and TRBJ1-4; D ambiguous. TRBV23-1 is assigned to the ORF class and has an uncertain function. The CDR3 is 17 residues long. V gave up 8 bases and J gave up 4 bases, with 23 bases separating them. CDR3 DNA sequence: TGCGCCAGCCTACGACCGTCCCACAGAGACCATAATGAAAAACTGTTTTTT. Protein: CASLRPSHRDHNEKLFF.

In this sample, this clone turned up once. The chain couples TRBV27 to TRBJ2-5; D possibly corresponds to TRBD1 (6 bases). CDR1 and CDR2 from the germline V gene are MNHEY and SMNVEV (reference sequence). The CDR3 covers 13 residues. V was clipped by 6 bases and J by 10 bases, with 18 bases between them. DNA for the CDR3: TGTGCCAGCAGGGCCCCTGGGGGCCGTGACCAGTACTTC. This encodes CASRAPGGRDQYF.

The CDR3 region has the DNA TGTGCCAGCAGCTTAGCGCAGGGGACACACAATGAGCAGTTCTTC. Its translation is CASSLAQGTHNEQFF. This chain uses TRBV7-2 with TRBJ2-1, with a tentative D call TRBD1 (6 bases). Trimming removed 0 bases from V and 5 bases from J, with 11 bases in between. Germline lookup yields CDR1 SGHTA and CDR2 FQGNSA. The CDR3 has 15 residues.

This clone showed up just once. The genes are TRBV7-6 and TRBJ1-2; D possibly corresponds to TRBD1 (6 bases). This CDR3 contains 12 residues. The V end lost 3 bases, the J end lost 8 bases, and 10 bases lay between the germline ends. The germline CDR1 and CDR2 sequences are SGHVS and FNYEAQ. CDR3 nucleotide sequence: TGTGCCAGCAGCTTGACAGGTGTGGGCTACACCTTC. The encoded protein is CASSLTGVGYTF. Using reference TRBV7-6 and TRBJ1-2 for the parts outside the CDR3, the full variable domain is GAGVSQSPRYKVTKRGQDVALRCDPISGHVSLYWYRQALGQGPEFLTYFNYEAQQDKSGLPNDRFSAERPEGSISTLTIQRTEQRDSAMYRCASSLTGVGYTFGSGTRLTVV.

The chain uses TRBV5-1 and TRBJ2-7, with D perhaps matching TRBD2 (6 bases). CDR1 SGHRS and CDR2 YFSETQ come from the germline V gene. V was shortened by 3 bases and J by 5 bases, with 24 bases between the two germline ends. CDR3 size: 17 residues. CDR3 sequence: CASSSYEPGLKRDEQYF. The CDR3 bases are TGCGCCAGCAGCTCCTATGAGCCGGGCTTAAAGCGGGACGAGCAGTACTTC.

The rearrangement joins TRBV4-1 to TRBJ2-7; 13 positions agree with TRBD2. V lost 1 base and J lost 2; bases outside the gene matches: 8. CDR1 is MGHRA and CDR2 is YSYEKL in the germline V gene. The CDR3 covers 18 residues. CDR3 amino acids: CASSQVLGLAGDTYEQYF. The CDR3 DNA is TGCGCCAGCAGCCAAGTCCTTGGACTAGCGGGGGATACCTACGAGCAGTACTTC.

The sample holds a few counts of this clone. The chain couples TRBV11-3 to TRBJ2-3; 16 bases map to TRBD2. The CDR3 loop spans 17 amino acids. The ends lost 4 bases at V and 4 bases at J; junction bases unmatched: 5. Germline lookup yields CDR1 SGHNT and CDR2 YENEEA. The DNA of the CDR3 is TGTGCCAGCAGCTGGGGACTAGCGGGAGGGCCGGCAGATACGCAGTATTTT. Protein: CASSWGLAGGPADTQYF.

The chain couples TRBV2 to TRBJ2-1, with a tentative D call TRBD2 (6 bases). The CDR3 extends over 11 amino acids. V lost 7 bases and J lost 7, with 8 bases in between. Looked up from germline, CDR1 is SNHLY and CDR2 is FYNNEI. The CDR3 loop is CASTGGNEQFF. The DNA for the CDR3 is TGTGCCAGCACCGGAGGGAATGAGCAGTTCTTC.

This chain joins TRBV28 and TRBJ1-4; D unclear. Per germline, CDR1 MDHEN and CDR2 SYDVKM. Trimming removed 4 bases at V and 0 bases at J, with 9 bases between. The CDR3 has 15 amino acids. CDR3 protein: CASSSHKATNEKLFF. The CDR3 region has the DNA TGTGCCAGCAGTTCCCACAAAGCAACTAATGAAAAACTGTTTTTT.

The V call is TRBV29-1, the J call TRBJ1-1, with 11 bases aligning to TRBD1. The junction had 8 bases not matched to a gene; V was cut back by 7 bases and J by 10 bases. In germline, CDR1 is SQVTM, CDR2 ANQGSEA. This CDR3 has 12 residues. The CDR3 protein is CSGRDRGEIAFF. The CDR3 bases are TGCAGCGGGAGGGACAGGGGGGAAATAGCTTTCTTT.

The CDR3 coding sequence is TGTGCCAGCAGGGGACTGGGGTTTTACAATGAGCAGTTCTTC. Translating it yields CASRGLGFYNEQFF. V and J are TRBV25-1 and TRBJ2-1; the D gene is possibly TRBD2 (6 bases). The CDR3 is 14 residues long. Germline V CDR1 and CDR2: MGHDK, SYGVNS. The germline V and J ends were trimmed by 6 bases and 4 bases, with 13 bases remaining between them. Variable domain in full (rest from reference TRBV25-1 and TRBJ2-1): EADIYQTPRYLVIGTGKKITLECSQTMGHDKMYWYQQDPGMELHLIHYSYGVNSTEKGDLSSESTVSRIRTEHFPLTLESARPSHTSQYLCASRGLGFYNEQFFGPGTRLTVL.